The sequence of this T cell receptor beta chain was determined in a study of blood T cell repertoires in COVID-19. Study in general: The United States, Italy and Spain supplied acute and convalescent COVID-19 samples. PBMCs, B-cell-depleted T cells, or T cells were the source of the cDNA or gDNA that made up the material.

CDR1 is MNHEY, CDR2 SVGEGT, per germline. With V trimmed by 4 bases and J by 1 base, 4 bases remained unmatched. CDR3 length: 16 amino acids. In the original workflow: Estimates of nucleated cell counts were drawn from the amplification of reference gene primers. Measured with immunoSEQ multiplex PCR; TCRdb has only the in-frame clones, and not every one. Clone size and V and J calls were adopted from that table, with D and trimming inferred from the DNA. The sample comprises 130,000 to 150,000 clones, 88% of which are singletons, and about 2.3% rests with the top ten. The V gene is TRBV6-2 or TRBV6-3, the J gene TRBJ2-5; 12 nucleotides match TRBD2. This sequence originates from a human donor in a cohort sampled during active COVID-19. The sequenced sample consisted of peripheral blood. CDR3 sequence: CASSFGLAGIQETQYF. CDR3 DNA sequence: TGTGCCAGCAGTTTCGGACTAGCGGGAATCCAAGAGACCCAGTACTTC.